The TCR beta chain described here comes from a study of blood T cell repertoires in COVID-19. Study context: Sites in the United States, Italy and Spain provided acute and convalescent COVID-19 samples. The analysed material was cDNA or gDNA that came from T cells, B-cell-depleted T cells, or PBMCs.

The ends were cut back, 2 bases at V and 3 bases at J, with 12 bases in the middle. Per germline, CDR1 SGDLS and CDR2 YYNGEE. The CDR3 sequence is 14 residues long. In the original workflow: Reference gene primer amplification gave nucleated cell count estimates. This table comes from immunoSEQ multiplex PCR, and its TCRdb copy is limited to in-frame clones, with some not included. That table supplies the V and J calls and clone size; D and trimming were determined from the DNA. The table includes 100,000 to 150,000 clones, 75% to 85% detected once. The gene calls are TRBV9 and TRBJ2-7, with D unclear. Sequencing was carried out using peripheral blood. The source of this sequence is a man aged 35-49 years with active or convalescent COVID-19. Here the CDR3 DNA reads TGTGCCAGCAGCGTCGGTGTCAATAACTACGAGCAGTACTTC. Translating it yields CASSVGVNNYEQYF.